This TCR beta chain originates from a study of long-term antiretroviral therapy in people with HIV. General study findings and limits: ART adherence was not documented, and neither viral resistance nor therapy changes had any data. Repertoire dominance by clones expanded before ART was seen at all time points. All blood samples came from the years 2004 to 2017, possibly under older ART regimens.

Each donor had at least one pre-ART and at least two post-ART PBMC samples. immunoSEQ v3.0 was run at survey level. Repertoires were generated with immunoSEQ multiplex PCR, while TCRdb's copy carries only in-frame clones and drops some. This table holds about 16,000 clones, less than 80% found once. V lost 5 bases, J lost 4 bases, and 18 bases lay in between. There are 16 residues in the CDR3. Germline CDR1 and CDR2: SGHTA and FQGTGA. Regarding this clone: Its target is not known.

V and J are TRBV7-3 and TRBJ2-1; D gene unclear. The TCR sequence derives from a woman between 45 and 65 years old with HIV. The material sequenced was unsorted PBMCs, taken 1.5 years before starting antiretroviral therapy. CDR3 in amino acids: CASSTDPRGPYNEQFF. The CDR3 bases are TGTGCCAGCAGCACGGACCCCCGAGGCCCTTACAATGAGCAGTTCTTC.